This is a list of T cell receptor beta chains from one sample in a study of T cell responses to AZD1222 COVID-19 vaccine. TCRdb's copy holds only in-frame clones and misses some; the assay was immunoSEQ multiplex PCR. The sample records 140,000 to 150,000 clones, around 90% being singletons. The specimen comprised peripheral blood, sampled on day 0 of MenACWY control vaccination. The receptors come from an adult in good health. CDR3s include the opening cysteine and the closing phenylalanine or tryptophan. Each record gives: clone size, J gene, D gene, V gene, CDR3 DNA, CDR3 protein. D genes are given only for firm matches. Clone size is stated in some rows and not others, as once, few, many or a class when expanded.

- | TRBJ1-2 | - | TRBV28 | TGTGCCAGCAGTTCGTCGACAGAAAACTATGGCTACACCTTC | CASSSSTENYGYTF
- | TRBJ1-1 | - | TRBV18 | TGTGCCAGCTCACCATATTTCGACGGGCAGAACACTGAAGCTTTCTTT | CASSPYFDGQNTEAFF
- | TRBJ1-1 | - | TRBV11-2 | TGTGCCAGCAGCTCCGGTGGGAGGGGTGGCTCTGAAGCTTTCTTT | CASSSGGRGGSEAFF
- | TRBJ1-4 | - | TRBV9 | TGTGCCAGCAGCTCCACCGGGACAAGTCACGAAAAACTGTTTTTT | CASSSTGTSHEKLFF
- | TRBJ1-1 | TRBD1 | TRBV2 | TGTGCCCGCGGAAGGACAGGGGGTTTCGGTGAAGCTTTCTTT | CARGRTGGFGEAFF
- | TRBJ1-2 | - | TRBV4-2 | TGTGCCAGCAGCCAAGATCGGACAGTCTATGGCTACACCTTC | CASSQDRTVYGYTF
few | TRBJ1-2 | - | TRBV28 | TGTGCCAGCCGGAGGGCAACTAACCCATATGGCTACACCTTC | CASRRATNPYGYTF
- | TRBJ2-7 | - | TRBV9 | TGTGCCAGCAGCGTAGCAGGGTGGTCCGACGAGCAGTACTTC | CASSVAGWSDEQYF
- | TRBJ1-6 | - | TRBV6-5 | TGTGCCAGCGCCCCCTTTTATAATTCACCCCTCCACTTT | CASAPFYNSPLHF
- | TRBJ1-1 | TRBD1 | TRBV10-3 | TGTGCCATCAGTCCACAGGGGGCCACTGAAGCTTTCTTT | CAISPQGATEAFF
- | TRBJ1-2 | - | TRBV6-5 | TGTGCCAGCAGTTACTCAGGGCCCTATGGCTACACCTTC | CASSYSGPYGYTF
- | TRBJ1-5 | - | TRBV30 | TGTGCCTGGAGTCAGAGAGGCGGTGGCAATCAGCCCCAGCATTTT | CAWSQRGGGNQPQHF
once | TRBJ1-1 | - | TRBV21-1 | TGTGCCAGCAGCAAAGGGGCTTATAGGGAGAAGAACACTGAAGCTTTCTTT | CASSKGAYREKNTEAFF
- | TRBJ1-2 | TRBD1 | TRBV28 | TGTGCCACCTACGGGACAGGGGGACGTGGCTACACCTTC | CATYGTGGRGYTF